This TCR beta chain was retrieved from a study of blood T cell repertoires in COVID-19. Study members were between about 18 and 95 years old and lived in some 26 US regions. The J segment lost 5 bases and the V segment lost 3 bases, leaving 7 bases of the junction unmatched. The CDR3 is made up of 14 amino acids. CDR1 and CDR2 from the germline V gene are MNHEY and SMNVEV (reference sequence). Assay used: immunoSEQ multiplex PCR; TCRdb lists only in-frame clones, some missing. The sample carries 230,000 or so clones, approximately 88% recorded once. The TCR was taken from a woman aged 40 to 50 with acute COVID-19. The specimen sequenced was PBMCs or T cells enriched from blood (not recorded which). V usage is TRBV27 and J usage is TRBJ2-7; 7 bases fit TRBD1. The CDR3, as DNA: TGTGCCAGCAGTTTCTCAGTACAGGGGCACGAGCAGTACGTC. This gives the protein CASSFSVQGHEQYV.